This T cell receptor (beta chain) derives from a study of OX40 agonist ivuxolimab in advanced cancers. Regarding the study in general: Ivuxolimab, which targeted the costimulatory receptor OX40 (CD134), was an agonistic, fully human IgG2 monoclonal antibody. The paper describes the monotherapy dose-escalation part (N of about 52 patients) of the phase I trial of ivuxolimab. Prior anti-PD-1, anti-PD-L1 or anti-CTLA-4 therapy was permitted, and checkpoint inhibitors had been received by about 37% of dose-escalation patients. Among the approximately 50 dose-escalation patients, around 20 had hepatocellular carcinoma, approximately 15 melanoma, 9 renal cell carcinoma and 9 head and neck cancer. Intravenous ivuxolimab was administered to patients every 2 weeks at six dose levels: 0.01, 0.1, 0.3, 1.5, 3 and 10 mg/kg. In the dose-escalation cohort, around 80% of patients were male, and the mean age was roughly 56 years with a range of about 20 to 79. The point of sequencing TCRbeta in the periphery was to test whether ivuxolimab changed TCR sequence diversity and drove clonal T-cell expansion. Three dose-escalation patients achieved partial responses, one with hepatocellular carcinoma and two with cutaneous melanoma. The paper as a whole reports these results and caveats: Low levels of normalized T-cell clonal expansion were also seen in some patients who did not respond. After ivuxolimab, expanded clones were on average more numerous among CD8+ T cells than among CD4+ T cells. Antigen specificity was not determined for the clonally expanded peripheral T cells. Partial responders in the 0.1-3.0 mg/kg groups had among the lowest normalized peripheral clonal expansion, especially among CD8+ T cells. At doses of 0.1 to 3.0 mg/kg, clonal expansion of both CD4+ and CD8+ T cells in blood was seen between baseline and week 6.

The trial excluded patients who had a history of autoimmune disease or were on systemic immunosuppression. Peripheral blood for TCR sequencing was drawn from every dose cohort at baseline, at cycle 4 day 1 and at cycle 7 day 1. Samples came from an open-label, multicenter, first-in-human phase I dose-escalation trial of ivuxolimab. Adults with locally advanced or metastatic melanoma, renal cell, hepatocellular, or head and neck squamous cell carcinoma were enrolled in the trial. Before TCR sequencing, CD4+ T cells and CD8+ T cells from peripheral blood were sorted into separate populations. Genomic DNA was extracted from sorted cells for sequencing of the TCRbeta CDR3 region. The immunoSEQ Assay was used for sequencing of TCRbeta CDR3 regions. The source is immuneACCESS, and TCRdb retained only in-frame sequences with V and J called. Part of the clones is not carried over; for the studies checked, unresolved V genes explain less than half of this, and the remainder is unexplained. Within this sample are tens of thousands of clones, with 88% of them counted one time only. The ten most abundant clones make up roughly 0.76% of the sample.

Trimmed from V: 1 base; trimmed from J: 1 base; junction bases lacking a gene match: 8. The CDR3 runs 17 amino acids, cysteine and phenylalanine included. Solely the CDR3 DNA is kept, with 51 bases framed from the first base. As encoded in the germline V gene, CDR1 is SGHTA while CDR2 is FQGNSA. On this clone: Its antigen specificity is not known. No base-level quality is on record; no much larger clone is a single base apart.

The source of this sequence is an adult with an advanced solid tumor such as melanoma, head and neck, liver or kidney cancer. Recombination linked TRBV7-2 to TRBJ2-3, with 7 bases in between that match TRBD1. Specimen: CD4+ or CD8+ T cells sorted from blood, collected in a trial of the OX40 agonist ivuxolimab. The nucleotide sequence reads TGTGCCAGCAGCTTAGACGCAGGGGGTGGTGGCACAGATACGCAGTATTTT. Its protein is CASSLDAGGGGTDTQYF.